The next 4 T cell receptor beta chains were all read from a single sample in a study of post-analysis software for immune sequencing data. Broader study findings: A few TRBV segments (TRBV5-6, TRBV5-1 and TRBV20-1 among them) occurred more frequently in patients than in controls.

These receptors have no known antigen. TCR beta libraries were prepared from cDNA with unique molecular identifiers. One entry per CDR3 protein, called by TCRdb with MiXCR from the PCR reads. Of hundreds of thousands of distinct CDR3 sequences listed, approximately 60% are singletons. The specimen sequenced was blood. These receptors were taken from a girl aged 2-10 years with multiple sclerosis.

The chain uses TRBV5-1 and TRBJ2-4, with a tentative D call TRBD1 (6 bases). Germline CDR1 is SGHRS and CDR2 is YFSETQ. This CDR3 is built from 14 residues. V lost 4 bases and J lost 9, with 17 bases in between. The CDR3 loop is CASSQNRQVGIQYF. The CDR3 DNA is TGCGCCAGCAGCCAAAATCGACAGGTGGGCATTCAGTACTTC. Variable domain in full (rest from reference TRBV5-1 and TRBJ2-4): KAGVTQTPRYLIKTRGQQVTLSCSPISGHRSVSWYQQTPGQGLQFLFEYFSETQRNKGNFPGRFSGRQFSNSRSEMNVSTLELGDSALYLCASSQNRQVGIQYFGAGTRLSVL.

This clonotype was observed a few times. This chain links TRBV7-2 with TRBJ2-5, with TRBD2 matching 7 bases. Germline V CDR1 and CDR2: SGHTA, FQGNSA. The CDR3 spans 16 residues. V was clipped by 0 bases and J by 2 bases; unmatched bases: 6. The CDR3 DNA reads as TGTGCCAGCAGCTTAGCTTTTGGGACTACACAAGAGACCCAGTACTTC. This gives the protein CASSLAFGTTQETQYF.

This chain uses TRBV20-1 with TRBJ2-1; TRBD2 agrees at 8 bases. TRBJ2-7 explains the end of the DNA better; the J call may be wrong. CDR3 length: 13 amino acids. CDR1 and CDR2 (germline): DFQATT, SNEGSKA (reference sequence). The CDR3 DNA follows: TGCAGTGCTATCCTAGCGGGCAGGCGCGAGCAGTACTTC. Translating gives CSAILAGRREQYF.

In its sample, this clonotype was seen a few times. The chain couples TRBV12-3 or TRBV12-4 to TRBJ1-6; TRBD1 matches 10 bases. V trimming: 3 bases; J trimming: 9 bases; junction bases outside the gene matches: 2. The CDR3 loop spans 14 amino acids. CDR3 sequence reads: CASSFDRGPSPLHF. In nucleotides, the CDR3 is TGTGCCAGCAGTTTTGACAGGGGGCCTTCACCCCTCCACTTT.